This is a list of T cell receptor beta chains from one sample in a study of blood T cells in healthy people across ages. One entry per CDR3 protein, called by TCRdb with MiXCR from the 5' RACE reads. The sample shows 800,000 to 950,000 distinct CDR3 sequences, just under 30% of them seen only once. The same data also went into a second study, on T cells of mothers and their children.

The sample was blood. All receptors come from a woman aged 40 to 50 in good health. Each CDR3 is given with its conserved first and last residue. A D gene is named only where the DNA matches it firmly. Size is omitted from some rows. Given values are once, few, many or a class for expanded clones.

>TRBJ2-4|TRBV6-2/TRBV6-3|NA|many|11
CASMAKNIQYF
TGTGCCAGTATGGCCAAAAACATTCAGTACTTC
>TRBJ2-1|TRBV7-2|NA|NA|15
CASSLEAATVGEQFF
TGTGCCAGCAGCTTAGAAGCAGCTACGGTAGGGGAGCAGTTCTTC
>TRBJ1-1|TRBV7-6|NA|NA|16
CASSYAREQLNTEAFF
TGTGCCAGCAGCTATGCTCGTGAGCAGCTGAACACTGAAGCTTTCTTT
>TRBJ2-3|TRBV14|NA|few|17
CASSQFGFEGYTDTQYF
TGTGCCAGCAGCCAATTTGGGTTCGAGGGGTACACAGATACGCAGTATTTT
>TRBJ2-3|TRBV29-1|TRBD1|many|15
CSVEGDRGNLDTQYF
TGCAGCGTTGAAGGGGACAGGGGCAATCTGGATACGCAGTATTTT
>TRBJ1-4|TRBV5-1|NA|NA|13
CASSFGREEKLFF
TGCGCCAGCAGCTTTGGACGAGAAGAAAAACTGTTTTTT
>TRBJ1-6|TRBV7-8|NA|few|17
CASSTRELREHNSPLHF
TGTGCCAGCAGCACCCGCGAGTTGCGGGAGCATAATTCACCCCTCCACTTT
>TRBJ1-4|TRBV9|NA|many|14
CASSVGGPNEKLFF
TGTGCCAGCAGCGTAGGGGGACCTAATGAAAAACTGTTTTTT
>TRBJ1-2|TRBV6-5|NA|NA|11
CASRDGYGYTF
TGTGCCAGTAGGGATGGCTATGGCTACACCTTC
>TRBJ2-7|TRBV20-1|NA|once|17
CSARSYGVAGLAYEQYF
TGCAGTGCTAGATCATATGGAGTGGCCGGGCTCGCCTACGAGCAGTACTTC
>TRBJ2-7|TRBV25-1|NA|NA|15
CASSEGGEILYEQYF
TGTGCCAGCAGTGAAGGTGGTGAGATTCTCTACGAGCAGTACTTC
>TRBJ1-6|TRBV15|NA|NA|15
CATSRIETSNSPLHF
TGTGCCACCAGCAGAATCGAGACCTCTAATTCACCCCTCCACTTT
>TRBJ1-2|TRBV3-1|NA|few|13
CASSQERVGGYTF
TGTGCCAGCAGCCAAGAAAGGGTTGGCGGCTACACCTTC
>TRBJ2-1|TRBV6-4|TRBD2|NA|14
CASSDLEGGREQFF
TGTGCCAGCAGTGACTTAGAGGGAGGGCGGGAGCAGTTCTTC
>TRBJ1-5|TRBV7-8|NA|many|12
CASSFIGQPQHF
TGTGCCAGCAGCTTTATAGGGCAGCCCCAGCATTTT
>TRBJ2-3|TRBV9|NA|many|18
CASNMKTAAREDTDTQYF
TGTGCCAGCAACATGAAAACCGCCGCCCGAGAAGACACAGATACGCAGTATTTT
>TRBJ1-6|TRBV7-9|NA|NA|14
CASSLGALNSPLHF
TGTGCCAGCAGCTTAGGGGCACTTAATTCACCCCTCCACTTT
>TRBJ1-6|TRBV6-6|NA|NA|14
CASSYSKGNSPLHF
TGTGCCAGCAGTTACTCGAAAGGGAATTCACCCCTCCACTTT
>TRBJ1-1|TRBV12-3/TRBV12-4|NA|few|14
CASSPRPGNTEAFF
TGTGCCAGCAGTCCACGTCCAGGGAACACTGAAGCTTTCTTT
>TRBJ1-2|TRBV20-1|TRBD1|few|14
CSVRDREMFGGYTF
TGCAGTGTTAGAGACAGGGAAATGTTCGGTGGCTACACCTTC
>TRBJ2-2|TRBV6-7|NA|few|16
CASSYPQGANTGELFF
TGTGCCAGCAGTTACCCACAGGGTGCGAACACCGGGGAGCTGTTTTTT
>TRBJ2-7|TRBV27|NA|many|13
CASSHAQAYEQYF
TGTGCCAGCAGCCATGCACAAGCCTACGAGCAGTACTTC
>TRBJ1-2|TRBV2|TRBD1|few|13
CASMGQSNYGYTF
TGTGCCAGCATGGGACAGTCTAACTATGGCTACACCTTC
>TRBJ1-4|TRBV12-3/TRBV12-4|TRBD1|NA|16
CASSTERTGMGEKLFF
TGTGCCAGCAGTACCGAACGGACAGGGATGGGGGAAAAACTGTTTTTT
>TRBJ2-1|TRBV29-1|NA|many|16
CSVGLAVGSSYNEQFF
TGCAGCGTTGGTTTGGCAGTAGGAAGCTCCTACAATGAGCAGTTCTTC
>TRBJ2-1|TRBV7-9|NA|NA|17
CASSARPLSGAYNEQFF
TGTGCCAGCAGCGCCAGGCCCCTTAGCGGAGCCTACAATGAGCAGTTCTTC
>TRBJ1-2|TRBV7-2|TRBD1|few|13
CASSITGGGGYTF
TGTGCCAGCAGTATTACAGGGGGCGGAGGCTACACCTTC
>TRBJ2-3|TRBV7-2|TRBD2|once|18
CASSGGLAGLLPTDTQYF
TGTGCCAGCAGCGGGGGACTAGCGGGGTTGCTCCCCACAGATACGCAGTATTTT
>TRBJ2-1|TRBV4-1|NA|many|13
CASSQSGYNEQFF
TGCGCCAGCAGCCAGTCGGGCTACAATGAGCAGTTCTTC
>TRBJ1-1|TRBV7-6|NA|NA|13
CASSYNQGTEAFF
TGTGCCAGCAGTTATAACCAGGGTACTGAAGCTTTCTTT
>TRBJ2-7|TRBV7-8|NA|few|14
CASSPGRWVYEQYF
TGTGCCAGCAGCCCCGGGCGGTGGGTCTACGAGCAGTACTTC
>TRBJ2-3|TRBV5-1|TRBD1|NA|13
CASGGQGMDTQYF
TGCGCCAGCGGAGGACAGGGGATGGATACGCAGTATTTT
>TRBJ2-3|TRBV20-1|TRBD1|few|17
CSAQGFGQGAVTDTQYF
TGCAGTGCTCAGGGGTTTGGACAGGGGGCCGTCACAGATACGCAGTATTTT
>TRBJ1-1|TRBV7-2|TRBD1|NA|15
CASSFRQGSGTEAFF
TGTGCCAGCAGCTTCCGACAGGGGTCCGGCACTGAAGCTTTCTTT
>TRBJ1-6|TRBV20-1|TRBD1|NA|13
CSAAGQGGSPLHF
TGCAGTGCGGCCGGACAGGGGGGTTCACCCCTCCACTTT
>TRBJ1-3|TRBV5-6|TRBD1|NA|17
CASSRMTGGNSGNTIYF
TGTGCCAGCAGCCGAATGACAGGGGGCAACTCTGGAAACACCATATATTTT
>TRBJ1-5|TRBV20-1|NA|NA|17
CSAGKGWTVQSNQPQHF
TGCAGTGCTGGAAAGGGTTGGACAGTCCAAAGCAATCAGCCCCAGCATTTT
>TRBJ1-2|TRBV28|TRBD1|NA|13
CAIRAQGWYGYTF
TGTGCCATCCGAGCACAGGGGTGGTATGGCTACACCTTC
>TRBJ2-5|TRBV20-1|TRBD2|many|15
CSAREGGGARETQYF
TGCAGTGCTAGAGAGGGCGGGGGGGCCCGTGAGACCCAGTACTTC
>TRBJ2-5|TRBV20-1|TRBD2|few|15
CSAREPGGYQETQYF
TGCAGTGCTAGAGAACCGGGGGGATACCAAGAGACCCAGTACTTC
>TRBJ2-4|TRBV28|NA|many|15
CASSFQRSGKNIQYF
TGTGCCAGCAGTTTTCAGCGTTCGGGCAAAAACATTCAGTACTTC
>TRBJ2-7|TRBV20-1|NA|few|14
CSANDQGRTYEQYF
TGCAGTGCTAACGATCAGGGGCGCACCTACGAGCAGTACTTC
>TRBJ1-5|TRBV18|TRBD1|many|15
CASSPDRVGNQPQHF
TGTGCCAGCTCACCTGACAGGGTAGGAAATCAGCCCCAGCATTTT
>TRBJ2-5|TRBV20-1|TRBD2|NA|16
CSASRATSGYWLTQYF
TGCAGTGCGAGCCGGGCGACTAGCGGATATTGGTTGACCCAGTACTTC
>TRBJ2-3|TRBV5-1|NA|NA|16
CASSLEPRAGTDTQYF
TGCGCCAGCAGCTTGGAGCCCAGGGCGGGGACAGATACGCAGTATTTT